This T cell receptor beta chain derives from a study of control samples from healthy donors and cancer patients (dated by TCRdb to the early 2020s). The CDR3 goes from the cysteine to the phenylalanine over 13 residues. The CDR3 DNA has 39 bases and is translated from base 1. As encoded in the germline V gene, CDR1 is SGHTA while CDR2 is FQGNSA. Trimming removed 7 bases from V and 2 bases from J, leaving 10 bases between the germline ends. Library preparation was by the immunoSEQ multiplex PCR assay. Entries here come from immuneACCESS through TCRdb and include only in-frame sequences with V and J called. Some clones fail to appear in such tables; in the studies checked, an unresolved V gene covers under half of the shortfall, and the cause of the remainder is unknown. The sample has approximately 94,000 clones on record, approximately 86% of them singletons. Of the sample, roughly 1.3% is held by the ten largest clones.

A remark on this clone: The antigen it recognizes is unknown. Base-call qualities are not available, and no considerably larger clone is one nucleotide away.

The rearranged chain carries TRBV7-2 and TRBJ2-3, with the identity of the D gene unclear. The sequencing sample was made of blood. The TCR comes from a woman aged 45-60 years in good health. The sequenced DNA: TGTGCCAGCAAGAACTTTGCCACAGATACGCAGTATTTT. This sequence encodes CASKNFATDTQYF.